This T cell receptor beta chain appears in the sequencing data of a study of radiotherapy plus CTLA-4 blockade in lung cancer (dated by TCRdb to 2016 to 2019). At the level of the whole study: Among enrolled patients, under 20% had an objective response and 31% reached disease control.

Receptor libraries were prepared by the immunoSEQ multiplex PCR assay. Not all clones reach the TCRdb copy of this immuneACCESS table, which keeps in-frame sequences only. Checked studies attribute under half of the gap to unresolved V genes and leave the rest unexplained. The sample has more than 75,000 clones on record, around nine tenths of them singletons. 0.87% of the sample lies in the top ten. The germline V gene sets CDR1 to MNHNS and CDR2 to SASEGT. Trimming at the junction amounts to 4 bases on V and 14 bases on J, and the germline ends lie 11 bases apart. The CDR3 holds 10 amino acids from the cysteine to the phenylalanine. Only the CDR3 portion is preserved as DNA: 30 bases, with reading frame beginning at the first base. This clone appeared a few times. The antigen it recognizes is unknown. Nothing much larger sits one base from this clone, and base qualities are not available. Focal radiation therapy combined with CTLA-4 blockade (ipilimumab) was tested in patients with chemo-refractory metastatic non-small-cell lung cancer.

Overall study outcomes, separate from this receptor: TCR clones derived from tumors expanded in peripheral blood after treatment with radiotherapy and ipilimumab. Increased serum interferon-beta after radiation, together with early dynamic changes in blood T cell clones, were reported to be the strongest predictors of response.

This clonotype was obtained from a human donor with non-small cell lung cancer who had stable disease on radiotherapy plus ipilimumab. The chain is assembled from TRBV6-1 and TRBJ1-2, with the identity of the D gene unclear. Sequencing was performed on peripheral blood, taken from a patient treated with radiotherapy plus ipilimumab. The CDR3 protein: CASSVRKVTF. The nucleotide sequence is given as TGTGCCAGCAGTGTTCGAAAGGTAACCTTC.